The T cell receptor (beta chain) described here comes from a study of blood T cell repertoires in COVID-19. On the study more broadly: Material from acute and convalescent COVID-19 was sourced from the United States, Italy and Spain. PBMCs, B-cell-depleted T cells, or T cells provided the cDNA or gDNA that made up the material.

Original handling: Nucleated cell number was recorded as an estimate derived from reference gene primer amplification. Produced via immunoSEQ multiplex PCR; TCRdb's table is partial and in-frame only. The D gene and trimming were derived from the DNA, and the V and J assignments and clone size from that table. The table lists roughly 130,000 clones, less than 90% of them singletons, with under 15% in the top ten. This clone was observed a single time. The TCR originated in a woman under 40 who had recovered from COVID-19. The sample consisted of peripheral blood.

In DNA form, the CDR3 reads TGTGCCAGTACCCCCCAGCCGACTTATAGCAATCAGCCCCAGCATTTT. Translation gives CASTPQPTYSNQPQHF. The chain has TRBV19 and TRBJ1-5; D uncertain. CDR1 is LNHDA, CDR2 SQIVND, per germline (reference sequence). The V gene lost 7 bases and the J gene lost 0 bases, with 16 bases spanning the gap. The CDR3 extends over 16 amino acids.